Below, 17 T cell receptor beta chains from the same sample are listed, as sequenced in a study of somatic mutations in cytotoxic T cells in rheumatoid arthritis. Clones were sequenced by immunoSEQ multiplex PCR, and TCRdb holds only the in-frame ones, with some missing. In the table there are 8,000 or so clones, approximately 68% of which are singletons. Sequenced: CD8+ T cells sorted from blood. Source of these receptors: an adult with rheumatoid arthritis.

In its sample, this clone was seen a few times. V and J are TRBV6-4 and TRBJ2-2; a possible D gene is TRBD1 (7 bases). The CDR3 has 16 residues. The germline V gene has CDR1 MRHNA and CDR2 SNTAGT. Trimming removed 6 bases from V and 4 bases from J, with 18 bases in between. CDR3 bases: TGTGCCAGCAGCGAAGGCGGGACAGACAGCACCGGGGAGCTGTTTTTT. This sequence encodes CASSEGGTDSTGELFF.

The rearrangement links TRBV30 to TRBJ2-7; D may be TRBD2 (5 bases). V gave up 3 bases and J gave up 0 bases, with 15 bases separating them. Germline CDR1 and CDR2: GTSNPN and SVGIG (reference sequence). The CDR3 has 15 amino acids. The CDR3 DNA reads TGTGCCTGGAGCGGAATAAGAGGGTCCTCCTACGAGCAGTACTTC. Amino acid sequence: CAWSGIRGSSYEQYF.

V and J are TRBV4-2 and TRBJ2-1, with D possibly matching TRBD1 (5 bases). V dropped 4 bases and J dropped 4 bases, with 11 bases sitting between them. This CDR3 is 14 amino acids long. Germline V CDR1 and CDR2: LGHNA, YNFKEQ. The CDR3 sequence is CASSREDNYNEQFF. The CDR3 DNA is TGTGCCAGCAGCCGAGAGGACAATTACAATGAGCAGTTCTTC.

The V call is TRBV10-2, the J call TRBJ2-7; D call uncertain. Trimming shortened V by 7 bases and J by 2 bases, and 15 bases separated the two germline ends. The CDR3 has 14 residues. Germline-derived CDR1 and CDR2 are WSHSY and SAAADI. CDR3 sequence (DNA): TGCGCCAGCACGTGGGTCAAGAGGACCTACGAGCAGTACTTC. Amino acids: CASTWVKRTYEQYF.

This chain connects TRBV9 to TRBJ2-1; the D gene is possibly TRBD1 (8 bases). Germline CDR1 reads SGDLS; CDR2 reads YYNGEE. V was clipped by 8 bases and J by 7 bases, with 19 bases between them. The CDR3 sequence is 14 residues long. The CDR3, as DNA: TGTGCCAGTGGGGAGGGGACAGGACTAAATGAGCAGTTCTTC. Translation: CASGEGTGLNEQFF.

J is TRBJ2-2 and V is TRBV5-7; 7 bases are a match to TRBD1. TRBV5-7 is an open reading frame whose function is uncertain. V trimming: 4 bases; J trimming: 5 bases; junction bases outside the gene matches: 11. This CDR3 is built from 16 residues. The CDR3 sequence: CASSTRQGDLTGELFF. The CDR3 DNA is TGTGCCAGCAGCACCCGACAGGGAGACCTTACCGGGGAGCTGTTTTTT.

The chain is built from TRBV30 and TRBJ1-1, with a tentative D call TRBD1 (6 bases). The CDR3 totals 13 residues. V gave up 2 bases and J gave up 3 bases, with 10 bases separating them. CDR1 is GTSNPN, CDR2 SVGIG, per germline (reference sequence). The CDR3 bases are TGTGCCTGGAGTACCCAGGGGTACACTGAAGCTTTCTTT. Amino acid sequence: CAWSTQGYTEAFF.

The gene calls are TRBV4-3 and TRBJ2-6; a weak D match, TRBD2 (5 bases). This CDR3 has 16 residues. V dropped 0 bases and J dropped 0 bases, with 6 bases sitting between them. From germline, CDR1 is LGHNA and CDR2 YSLEER. Here the CDR3 DNA reads TGCGCCAGCAGCCAAGAAGCGGTCTCTGGGGCCAACGTCCTGACTTTC. Its protein is CASSQEAVSGANVLTF.

The rearrangement uses TRBV2 and TRBJ2-4; D is unresolved. The CDR3 is 15 amino acids. Germline V gene data show CDR1 as SNHLY and CDR2 as FYNNEI. V lost 4 bases and J 6 bases, leaving 16 bases between the germline ends. CDR3 nucleotides: TGTGCCAGCAGTGCCGGACGGACCCCGGGAAACATTCAGTACTTC. It specifies CASSAGRTPGNIQYF. Variable domain in full (rest from reference TRBV2 and TRBJ2-4): EPEVTQTPSHQVTQMGQEVILRCVPISNHLYFYWYRQILGQKVEFLVSFYNNEISEKSEIFDDQFSVERPDGSNFTLKIRSTKLEDSAMYFCASSAGRTPGNIQYFGAGTRLSVL.

The chain has TRBV7-9 and TRBJ2-1; D unresolved. This CDR3 has 13 amino acids. Trimming pared 3 bases from V and 6 bases from J, leaving 9 bases between. In germline, CDR1 is SEHNR, CDR2 FQNEAQ (reference sequence). CDR3 bases: TGTGCCAGCAGCTTCCCCGACGGCAATGAGCAGTTCTTC. Its protein product is CASSFPDGNEQFF.

The CDR3 DNA sequence: TGTGCCAGCAGCGTAGGATGGGCGGGGGGGTCTACAGATACGCAGTATTTT. Encoded protein: CASSVGWAGGSTDTQYF. This chain connects TRBV9 to TRBJ2-3, with 9 bases identical to TRBD2. Trimming cost V 0 bases and J 3 bases; bases outside gene matches: 8. In germline, CDR1 is SGDLS, CDR2 YYNGEE. This CDR3 has 17 residues.

The gene calls are TRBV29-1 and TRBJ1-3; D gene uncertain. V was cut by 6 bases and J by 0 bases, with 12 bases left in between. This CDR3 contains 14 residues. Germline CDR1 is SQVTM and CDR2 is ANQGSEA. DNA of the CDR3: TGCAGCGTCCTCCCCCCAGGCTCTGGAAACACCATATATTTT. Translated, it gives CSVLPPGSGNTIYF.

The V gene is TRBV2, the J gene TRBJ1-6; maybe TRBD1 (5 bases). From germline, CDR1 is SNHLY and CDR2 FYNNEI. The CDR3 totals 18 residues. The V gene lost 6 bases and the J gene lost 0 bases, with 18 bases spanning the gap. CDR3 sequence: CASSKPGTQSSYNSPLHF. CDR3 nucleotides: TGTGCCAGCAGCAAACCCGGGACCCAAAGCTCCTATAATTCACCCCTCCACTTT.

The V and J genes are TRBV28 and TRBJ2-3, with D hard to call. The CDR3 is made up of 14 amino acids. Germline V CDR1 and CDR2: MDHEN, SYDVKM. Between the trimmed V and J ends, which lost 4 bases and 0 bases, there was a span of 8 bases. The DNA of the CDR3 is TGTGCCAGCAGTTACCAGGCTAGCACAGATACGCAGTATTTT. As protein: CASSYQASTDTQYF.

This clone is labeled medium-sized (0.01 to 0.1%). The rearrangement joins TRBV7-3 to TRBJ2-1, with D perhaps assigned TRBD1 or TRBD2 (5 bases each). From germline, CDR1 is SGHTA and CDR2 FQGTGA. The V gene lost 5 bases and the J gene lost 8 bases, with 16 bases spanning the gap. This CDR3 comprises 14 residues. CDR3 in DNA: TGTGCCAGCAGCCCCCCACAGGCGCGGGATGAGCAGTTCTTC. This codes for CASSPPQARDEQFF.

The sample holds a few counts of this clone. The rearrangement links TRBV9 to TRBJ2-4; TRBD2 matches at 7 bases. The germline V gene has CDR1 SGDLS and CDR2 YYNGEE. This CDR3 contains 12 residues. The J segment lost 6 bases and the V segment lost 3 bases, leaving 0 bases of the junction unmatched. The CDR3 nucleotides are TGTGCCAGCAGCGGGGGGGGAAACATTCAGTACTTC. It yields the protein CASSGGGNIQYF.

This chain joins TRBV27 and TRBJ1-4, with D possibly being TRBD1 (5 bases). V was trimmed by 2 bases and J by 8 bases, leaving 15 bases between them. Germline CDR1 reads MNHEY; CDR2 reads SMNVEV (reference sequence). The CDR3 is made up of 15 amino acids. DNA for the CDR3: TGTGCCAGCAGTTTAGCGGCAGGGACTTGGGAAAAACTGTTTTTT. Its protein product is CASSLAAGTWEKLFF.